Each of the 30 T cell receptor beta chains below was sequenced from the same sample in a study of T-cell reconstitution after alpha-beta-depleted transplantation in children. Unique molecular identifiers were used to barcode this TCRbeta library. Via MiXCR, TCRdb re-called the PCR reads, giving one row per CDR3 protein. Here the sample spans some 310,000 distinct CDR3 sequences, approximately 23% being singletons. Sequencing used PBMCs, mostly from graft donor cells, obtained 180 days after TCRalphabeta/CD19-depleted stem cell transplant. The source is a male patient aged 10-17 years who had a stem cell transplant for acute lymphoblastic leukemia, so the T cells may come from the graft donor.

This sequence joins TRBV11-1 and TRBJ1-1; the match to TRBD1 covers 7 bases. The CDR3 length is 19 residues. Trimming took 2 bases from V and 4 from J; bases not matched to a gene: 19. Germline CDR1 and CDR2: SGHAT and FQDESV (reference sequence). The CDR3 here is CASSLPSFRQGPRGTEAFF. The DNA for the CDR3 is TGTGCCAGCAGCTTACCGTCCTTCAGACAGGGCCCGCGGGGCACTGAAGCTTTCTTT.

The J gene is TRBJ2-3, the V gene TRBV12-3 or TRBV12-4; D remains ambiguous. This CDR3 region has 15 residues. V lost 1 base, J lost 1 base, and 9 bases lay in between. The CDR3 loop reads CASSLVDRGTDTQYF. The CDR3 DNA sequence: TGTGCCAGCAGTTTAGTGGACCGGGGCACAGATACGCAGTATTTT.

A few counts support this clonotype. This sequence joins TRBV7-3 and TRBJ2-3; D possibly matches TRBD1 or TRBD2 (6 bases each). The CDR3 is 15 amino acids. With 8 bases removed from V and 1 base from J, the gap between germline ends came to 16 bases. Per the germline V gene, CDR1 is SGHTA and CDR2 is FQGTGA. DNA of the CDR3: TGTGCCAGCGGCCGGGCGAGGGGGGGCACAGATACGCAGTATTTT. Amino acid sequence: CASGRARGGTDTQYF.

This clonotype was counted only a few times. The chain combines TRBV11-3 with TRBJ2-3, with D possibly being TRBD1 (6 bases). This CDR3 is built from 15 residues. Germline assignment: CDR1 SGHNT and CDR2 YENEEA. The V end lost 2 bases, the J end lost 1 base, and 10 bases lay between the germline ends. The CDR3 reads CASSLSGGRTDTQYF. The CDR3 region has the DNA TGTGCCAGCAGCTTAAGTGGGGGCCGCACAGATACGCAGTATTTT.

The chain links TRBV5-1 to TRBJ1-6, with D possibly TRBD1 on 6 matching bases. This CDR3 region has 16 residues. Germline V gene data show CDR1 as SGHRS and CDR2 as YFSETQ. V was clipped by 1 base and J by 8 bases, with 16 bases between them. CDR3 bases: TGCGCCAGCAGCTTGAGGTCCCCCGGACAGCATTCACCCCTCCACTTT. It specifies CASSLRSPGQHSPLHF.

V usage is TRBV7-9 and J usage is TRBJ2-2; 8 nucleotides agree with TRBD1. V gave up 3 bases and J gave up 1 base; unmatched junction bases: 7. The CDR3 has 17 residues. Germline-derived CDR1 and CDR2 are SEHNR and FQNEAQ (reference sequence). The CDR3 sequence is CASSLGDRIQNTGELFF. The CDR3 nucleotides read TGTGCCAGCAGCTTGGGGGACAGGATCCAGAACACCGGGGAGCTGTTTTTT. The full variable domain, its missing parts supplied by reference TRBV7-9 and TRBJ2-2, is DTGVSQNPRHKITKRGQNVTFRCDPISEHNRLYWYRQTLGQGPEFLTYFQNEAQLEKSRLLSDRFSAERPKGSFSTLEIQRTEQGDSAMYLCASSLGDRIQNTGELFFGEGSRLTVL.

This clonotype occurred many times. The rearrangement uses TRBV5-1 and TRBJ2-5; TRBD2 agrees at 14 bases. The CDR3 is 15 residues long. The ends lost 4 bases at V and 5 bases at J; junction bases unmatched: 4. Germline CDR1 is SGHRS and CDR2 is YFSETQ. CDR3 sequence: CASSGGLAGAETQYF. The CDR3 DNA sequence: TGCGCCAGCAGCGGGGGACTAGCGGGAGCCGAGACCCAGTACTTC.

V usage is TRBV6-5 and J usage is TRBJ2-3; 10 nucleotides match TRBD2. V dropped 6 bases and J dropped 3; count of bases not matched to a gene: 12. The germline gives CDR1 MNHEY, CDR2 SVGAGI. This CDR3 is 17 amino acids long. The CDR3 sequence is CASSYISGRTGTDTQYF. The CDR3 DNA sequence: TGTGCCAGCAGCTACATTAGCGGGAGGACAGGGACAGATACGCAGTATTTT.

The chain links TRBV12-3 or TRBV12-4 to TRBJ2-7, with D possibly called TRBD1 or TRBD2 (5 bases each). The V and J ends lost 10 bases and 0 bases respectively, with 19 bases between them. The CDR3 length is 15 residues. The CDR3 loop is CATQLGPGNSYEQYF. CDR3 nucleotide sequence: TGTGCCACTCAGTTGGGACCGGGAAACTCCTACGAGCAGTACTTC.

This clonotype was observed a few times. In DNA, the CDR3 is TGTGCCAGCAGTTTACCGACTAGCGCCGAACAAGAGACCCAGTACTTC. Amino acid sequence: CASSLPTSAEQETQYF. The chain carries TRBV12-3 or TRBV12-4 and TRBJ2-5; 8 bases align to TRBD2. The trim removed 2 bases at V and 2 bases at J, leaving 7 bases unmatched. This CDR3 is 16 amino acids long.

This clonotype is medium-sized in the sample. The chain joins TRBV7-8 to TRBJ2-7, with D hard to call. This CDR3 has 15 amino acids. Germline V gene sequence: CDR1 SGHVS, CDR2 FQNEAQ. The V end was cut by 7 bases, the J end by 7 bases, with 23 bases between. DNA of the CDR3: TGTGCCAGCACCGTTTACCAAGACACCTCTCGAGAGCAGTACTTC. Its protein product is CASTVYQDTSREQYF. Together with reference TRBV7-8 and TRBJ2-7, the CDR3 gives the full variable domain: GAGVSQSPRYKVAKRGQDVALRCDPISGHVSLFWYQQALGQGPEFLTYFQNEAQLDKSGLPSDRFFAERPEGSVSTLKIQRTQQEDSAVYLCASTVYQDTSREQYFGPGTRLTVT.

This clonotype was counted between two and nine times. J is TRBJ2-1 and V is TRBV5-1; 14 bases line up with TRBD2. The CDR3 extends over 16 amino acids. Germline-derived CDR1 and CDR2 are SGHRS and YFSETQ. Unmatched junction bases numbered 4, after V lost 1 base and J lost 7 bases. The CDR3 DNA reads as TGCGCCAGCAGCTTGCCCGGGACTAGCGGGGGTAATGAGCAGTTCTTC. It yields the protein CASSLPGTSGGNEQFF.

This chain uses TRBV18 with TRBJ1-5; D is perhaps TRBD1 (5 bases). V was clipped by 4 bases and J by 0 bases, with 25 bases between them. Germline V gene data show CDR1 as KGHSH and CDR2 as LQKENI. This CDR3 has 20 residues. In DNA form, the CDR3 reads TGTGCCAGCTCACAGACCACCACAGGAGAACTACTATTTAGCAATCAGCCCCAGCATTTT. Translated, it gives CASSQTTTGELLFSNQPQHF.

This clonotype showed up just a few times. This chain joins TRBV10-3 and TRBJ2-7, with D unresolved. The CDR3 loop spans 15 amino acids. Trimming left V 2 bases short and J 3 bases short, with 14 bases between. Germline V gene data show CDR1 as ENHRY and CDR2 as SYGVKD. The CDR3 region is CAISEKVSLGYEQYF. The CDR3 DNA reads TGTGCCATCAGTGAGAAGGTCAGTTTAGGCTACGAGCAGTACTTC.

This clonotype appeared a single time. The genes are TRBV11-3 and TRBJ1-5; D gene ambiguous. The CDR3 is 16 residues long. The V end lost 1 base, the J end lost 0 bases, and 10 bases lay between the germline ends. Germline V gene sequence: CDR1 SGHNT, CDR2 YENEEA. CDR3 region: CASSLVGDYSNQPQHF. The CDR3 DNA is TGTGCCAGCAGCTTAGTTGGGGATTATAGCAATCAGCCCCAGCATTTT. Combining the CDR3 with reference TRBV11-3 and TRBJ1-5 gives the whole variable domain EAGVVQSPRYKIIEKKQPVAFWCNPISGHNTLYWYLQNLGQGPELLIRYENEEAVDDSQLPKDRFSAERLKGVDSTLKIQPAELGDSAVYLCASSLVGDYSNQPQHFGDGTRLSIL.

The CDR3 sequence is CASSLRTSGRIDEQYF. CDR3 in DNA: TGTGCCAGCAGCTTAAGGACTTCGGGGAGGATCGACGAGCAGTACTTC. V gene TRBV7-2 combines with J gene TRBJ2-7; possibly TRBD2 for D (6 bases). V was pared by 2 bases and J by 5 bases, with 19 bases between. CDR1 SGHTA and CDR2 FQGNSA come from the germline V gene. The length of the CDR3 is 16 residues. Filled out from reference TRBV7-2 and TRBJ2-7, the complete variable domain reads GAGVSQSPSNKVTEKGKDVELRCDPISGHTALYWYRQSLGQGLEFLIYFQGNSAPDKSGLPSDRFSAERTGGSVSTLTIQRTQQEDSAVYLCASSLRTSGRIDEQYFGPGTRLTVT.

This chain connects TRBV15 to TRBJ1-5, with 7 bases lining up with TRBD1. Germline CDR1 reads LNHNV; CDR2 reads YYDKDF (reference sequence). The CDR3 extends over 14 amino acids. The V gene end was trimmed by 11 bases and the J gene end by 0 bases; junction bases not matched to a gene: 7. CDR3 protein: CAAGGIYSNQPQHF. For the CDR3, the DNA is TGTGCCGCAGGGGGGATTTATAGCAATCAGCCCCAGCATTTT.

This clonotype was picked up a small number of times. This chain uses TRBV25-1 with TRBJ1-2; D remains unclear. Germline CDR1 and CDR2: MGHDK and SYGVNS. The V and J ends lost 4 bases and 1 base respectively, with 10 bases between them. The CDR3 extends over 14 amino acids. The CDR3: CASSGPGFNYGYTF. The CDR3 DNA reads TGTGCCAGCAGTGGACCAGGCTTTAACTATGGCTACACCTTC.

The chain recombines TRBV19 with TRBJ1-1; TRBD1 is a possible D gene (5 bases). Germline V gene lookup returns CDR1 LNHDA and CDR2 SQIVND (reference sequence). The germline V and J ends were trimmed by 6 bases and 1 base, with 15 bases remaining between them. The CDR3 sequence is 15 residues long. In DNA form, the CDR3 reads TGTGCCAGTAGCGACTTCAGGGCATCGAACACTGAAGCTTTCTTT. As protein: CASSDFRASNTEAFF.

This clonotype has just a few counts. This sequence joins TRBV7-9 and TRBJ1-5; D is unresolved. V lost 5 bases, J lost 1 base, and 9 bases lay in between. Germline V gene data show CDR1 as SEHNR and CDR2 as FQNEAQ (reference sequence). This CDR3 region has 14 residues. CDR3 protein: CASSPGRSNQPQHF. CDR3 in DNA: TGTGCCAGCAGCCCGGGGAGAAGCAATCAGCCCCAGCATTTT.

This rearrangement joins TRBV20-1 to TRBJ2-7; tentative D call: TRBD2 (6 bases). Germline values: CDR1 DFQATT, CDR2 SNEGSKA (reference sequence). The CDR3 totals 14 residues. Trimming took 3 bases from V and 5 from J, leaving 17 bases between them. This CDR3 reads CSASSRETNHEQYF. The CDR3 region has the DNA TGCAGTGCTAGTAGTCGGGAGACGAATCACGAGCAGTACTTC.

The rearrangement uses TRBV6-1 and TRBJ1-2; the D is unclear. The length of the CDR3 is 15 residues. V lost 9 bases and J lost 4, with 21 bases in between. The germline V gene has CDR1 MNHNS and CDR2 SASEGT. The CDR3 spells CASATDGRGLYGYTF. The CDR3 DNA follows: TGTGCCAGTGCCACGGACGGCCGTGGGCTCTATGGCTACACCTTC.

The V and J genes are TRBV27 and TRBJ2-7; 7 nucleotides match TRBD1. Trimming removed 3 bases from V and 3 bases from J; junction bases left unmatched: 17. Germline V gene lookup returns CDR1 MNHEY and CDR2 SMNVEV (reference sequence). This CDR3 comprises 18 residues. Here the CDR3 DNA reads TGTGCCAGCAGTTTCGATCCGTTCAGGGACAGAAAGCTCTACGAGCAGTACTTC. Amino acids: CASSFDPFRDRKLYEQYF.

This clonotype was counted a few times. This chain links TRBV12-3 or TRBV12-4 with TRBJ1-2, with D tentatively TRBD1 (5 bases). Trimming removed 3 bases from V and 3 bases from J, with 11 bases in between. The CDR3 length is 14 residues. The CDR3 bases are TGTGCCAGCAGTTTCCGGGGCGCGGACTATGGCTACACCTTC. Translated: CASSFRGADYGYTF.

The chain combines TRBV20-1 with TRBJ2-5; D is undetermined. V was cut by 0 bases and J by 1 base, with 12 bases left in between. Germline values: CDR1 DFQATT, CDR2 SNEGSKA (reference sequence). There are 15 residues in the CDR3. The CDR3 loop reads CSARDVVPVQETQYF. CDR3 coding DNA: TGCAGTGCTAGAGATGTGGTTCCCGTCCAAGAGACCCAGTACTTC.

The chain is built from TRBV18 and TRBJ2-7; maybe TRBD2 (5 bases). CDR1 is KGHSH and CDR2 is LQKENI in the germline V gene. This CDR3 region has 12 residues. The V end was cut by 2 bases, the J end by 6 bases, with 8 bases between. CDR3 in amino acids: CASSPDRGEQYF. DNA of the CDR3: TGTGCCAGCTCACCAGACCGGGGCGAGCAGTACTTC.

The V call is TRBV18, the J call TRBJ1-4; 7 nucleotides align to TRBD1. The CDR3 is made up of 16 amino acids. The V and J ends lost 1 base and 4 bases, in that order; junction bases with no gene match: 6. The germline gives CDR1 KGHSH, CDR2 LQKENI. The CDR3 nucleotides read TGTGCCAGCTCACCACAACAGGACAGGCGTAATGAAAAACTGTTTTTT. Translating it yields CASSPQQDRRNEKLFF. The entire variable domain, with the rest obtained from reference TRBV18 and TRBJ1-4, is as follows: NAGVMQNPRHLVRRRGQEARLRCSPMKGHSHVYWYRQLPEEGLKFMVYLQKENIIDESGMPKERFSAEFPKEGPSILRIQQVVRGDSAAYFCASSPQQDRRNEKLFFGSGTQLSVL.

The table lists this clonotype with many counts. The rearrangement joins TRBV7-9 to TRBJ2-1, with no clear D. Trimming took 0 bases from V and 4 from J, leaving 7 bases between them. The CDR3 consists of 14 residues. Germline CDR1 SEHNR, CDR2 FQNEAQ (reference sequence). The CDR3 spells CASSLAPPYNEQFF. In DNA, the CDR3 is TGTGCCAGCAGCTTAGCCCCGCCGTACAATGAGCAGTTCTTC.

V and J are TRBV18 and TRBJ2-7; D is ambiguous. This CDR3 has 13 amino acids. V lost 2 bases, J lost 2 bases, and 7 bases lay in between. The V gene's germline CDR1 is KGHSH and CDR2 LQKENI. The CDR3 coding sequence is TGTGCCAGCTCACCATACAGTACCTACGAGCAGTACTTC. Translated, it gives CASSPYSTYEQYF.

This clonotype showed up just a few times. The chain couples TRBV6-1 to TRBJ2-5; TRBD1 matches at 10 bases. J lost 5 bases, V lost 6 bases, and 9 bases had no gene match. Germline V gene lookup returns CDR1 MNHNS and CDR2 SASEGT. The CDR3 is made up of 15 amino acids. The CDR3 is CASRPDRGRGETQYF. The CDR3 DNA reads as TGTGCCAGCAGACCTGACAGGGGGCGCGGGGAGACCCAGTACTTC.